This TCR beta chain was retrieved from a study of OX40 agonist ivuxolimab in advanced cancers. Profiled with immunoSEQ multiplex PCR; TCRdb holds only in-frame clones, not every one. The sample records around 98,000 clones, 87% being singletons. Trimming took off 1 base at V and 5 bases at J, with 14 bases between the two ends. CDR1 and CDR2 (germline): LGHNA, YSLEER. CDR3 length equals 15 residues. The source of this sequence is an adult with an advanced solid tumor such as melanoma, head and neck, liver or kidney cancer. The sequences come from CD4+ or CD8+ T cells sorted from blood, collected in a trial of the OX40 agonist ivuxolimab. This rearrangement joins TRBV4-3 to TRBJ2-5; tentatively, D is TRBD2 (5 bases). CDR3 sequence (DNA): TGCGCCAGCAGCCAAGTCTTCGGACTGGAGGAGACCCAGTACTTC. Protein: CASSQVFGLEETQYF.